The T cell receptor (beta chain) under discussion was sequenced for a study of Ad26.COV2.S vaccination and SARS-CoV-2 variants. Study context: Ad26.COV2.S arm of COV1001 included the donor. Recipients of Ad26.COV2.S got it intramuscularly, once or twice 56 days apart.

Stated treatment: around 19 received Ad26.COV2.S at low or high dose, single or two shots; about five received placebo; per-sample allocation not given. Day 63 following the first vaccine or placebo injection was when the samples were taken. The CDR3 extends over 17 amino acids. Between the trimmed V and J ends, which lost 3 bases and 0 bases, there was a span of 12 bases. Germline V gene lookup returns CDR1 MNHNS and CDR2 SASEGT. Measured with immunoSEQ multiplex PCR; TCRdb has only the in-frame clones, and not every one. The data contain about 350,000 clones, less than 90% of them seen just once; the ten biggest clones take up about 11%. This clone was seen only once.

The source of this sequence is a person between 18 and 65 years old who received the Ad26.COV2.S COVID-19 vaccine or a placebo. The genes are TRBV6-1 and TRBJ1-6; no firm D call. The sample here was peripheral blood, taken in a trial of Ad26.COV2.S vaccine versus placebo. The CDR3: CASSEFASSSYNSPLHF. In DNA, the CDR3 is TGTGCCAGCAGTGAGTTTGCATCGAGCTCCTATAATTCACCCCTCCACTTT.